Detailed here is one TCR beta chain. No antigen is known for it. Germline V gives CDR1 SGHRS, CDR2 YFSETQ. Trimming cost V 2 bases and J 8 bases, with 16 bases left between them. The CDR3 is 14 residues long. This entry comes from a study of beta chain features in type 1 diabetes. Study-wide results and caveats: Type 1 diabetes patients had fewer VDJ junction insertions and more deletions. A moderate, significant TCRB CDR3 shortening appeared in type 1 diabetes across four CD4+ subsets.

Expressed TCRB transcripts were sequenced because the entire RNA isolate underwent reverse transcription. Profiling relied on immunoSEQ multiplex PCR, and the TCRdb table lists in-frame clones only, not all of them. Of approximately 360,000 clones in the sample, 10% to 15% were seen once. Via the markers CD45RO/CCR7/CD25/CD127/CD95/CD27, stem cell-like memory, regulatory, central memory and naive CD4+ cells were sorted. The source of this sequence is a woman aged 18-29 years with type 1 diabetes. Sequencing input: naive CD4+ T cells from blood. The chain has TRBV5-1 and TRBJ1-2, with D maybe TRBD1 (5 bases). The CDR3 protein is CASSFLRSGKGYTF. CDR3 DNA: TGCGCCAGCAGCTTTCTGCGCTCAGGGAAGGGCTACACCTTC.